One and the same sample provided the 30 T cell receptor beta chains below, sequenced in a study of shared clonotypes between healthy human individuals. Repertoires were generated with immunoSEQ multiplex PCR, while TCRdb's copy carries only in-frame clones and drops some. The sample lists some 1 million clones; more than 60% were seen once. Sequencing input: memory CD4+ T cells sorted from blood. Specified subset: CD45RA-negative fraction. Receptors originate from a young man in good health.

The chain joins TRBV18 to TRBJ1-1; D perhaps matches TRBD1 (6 bases). V was cut by 2 bases and J by 7 bases, with 11 bases left in between. This CDR3 region has 13 residues. Germline V gives CDR1 KGHSH, CDR2 LQKENI. The CDR3 sequence is CASSPGGGSEAFF. In DNA form, the CDR3 reads TGTGCCAGCTCACCAGGCGGGGGCAGTGAAGCTTTCTTT.

This clone was counted a few times. The gene calls are TRBV5-6 and TRBJ1-1; no clear D gene. Germline V gives CDR1 SGHDT, CDR2 YYEEEE. The V and J ends lost 4 bases and 3 bases respectively, with 13 bases between them. The CDR3 has 14 amino acids. The CDR3 DNA is TGTGCCAGCAGCCATAGGGTATCGGACACTGAAGCTTTCTTT. Translation: CASSHRVSDTEAFF.

This chain links TRBV5-1 with TRBJ1-4, with 7 bases aligning to TRBD1. The germline V gene encodes CDR1 SGHRS and CDR2 YFSETQ. Unmatched junction bases numbered 7, after V lost 0 bases and J lost 8 bases. The CDR3 is 15 amino acids. CDR3 nucleotide sequence: TGCGCCAGCAGCTTGGACAGGGGCGGGAGCGAAAAACTGTTTTTT. Translating it yields CASSLDRGGSEKLFF.

The rearrangement links TRBV9 to TRBJ2-3; D is undetermined. This CDR3 spans 14 amino acids. The V gene lost 0 bases and the J gene lost 2 bases, with 7 bases spanning the gap. CDR1 and CDR2 (germline): SGDLS, YYNGEE. CDR3 sequence: CASSVDLFTDTQYF. The CDR3, as DNA: TGTGCCAGCAGCGTAGATCTATTCACAGATACGCAGTATTTT.

The V and J genes are TRBV7-2 and TRBJ2-7; 14 nucleotides agree with TRBD2. Germline trimming cut 3 bases from V and 0 bases from J; bases unmatched to any gene: 1. The CDR3 spans 16 residues. Looked up from germline, CDR1 is SGHTA and CDR2 is FQGNSA. In nucleotides, the CDR3 is TGTGCCAGCAGCTTTGGGACTAGCGGGAGCTCCTACGAGCAGTACTTC. Translated, it gives CASSFGTSGSSYEQYF.

Notes on this clone: This CDR3 is also generated by other DNA sequences in the sample. The chain carries TRBV30 and TRBJ1-1; D is possibly TRBD1 (6 bases). Trimming took off 5 bases at V and 11 bases at J, with 18 bases between the two ends. The CDR3 spans 12 residues. Germline CDR1 and CDR2: GTSNPN and SVGIG (reference sequence). As DNA, the CDR3 is TGTGCCTGGGATACAGGGAGGGATCGCGCTTTCTTT. The encoded protein is CAWDTGRDRAFF.

This chain uses TRBV5-1 with TRBJ2-5; either TRBD1 or TRBD2 may fit D (7 bases each). With 3 bases removed from V and 4 bases from J, the gap between germline ends came to 13 bases. CDR1 and CDR2 from the germline V gene are SGHRS and YFSETQ. The CDR3 runs to 14 residues. For the CDR3, the DNA is TGCGCCAGCAGCTCCCCAGGGGGGGGAGAGACCCAGTACTTC. This gives the protein CASSSPGGGETQYF.

The chain carries TRBV28 and TRBJ1-6; D is uncertain. This CDR3 is 14 amino acids long. The V gene's germline CDR1 is MDHEN and CDR2 SYDVKM. With 3 bases removed from V and 13 bases from J, the gap between germline ends came to 16 bases. The CDR3 nucleotides read TGTGCCAGCAGTTTTCAACAGACCCCTTCGCCCCTCCACTTT. This sequence encodes CASSFQQTPSPLHF.

V gene TRBV6-5 combines with J gene TRBJ2-7, with 9 bases matching TRBD1. The CDR3 contains 14 residues. Germline CDR1 reads MNHEY; CDR2 reads SVGAGI. Trimming cost V 4 bases and J 4 bases; bases outside gene matches: 5. CDR3: CASSSRDRVYEQYF. The CDR3 DNA sequence: TGTGCCAGCAGTTCCCGGGACAGGGTTTACGAGCAGTACTTC.

The chain employs TRBV7-2 and TRBJ2-5; maybe TRBD1 (5 bases). V was clipped by 1 base and J by 9 bases, with 12 bases between them. CDR3 size: 13 residues. Germline loops: CDR1 SGHTA, CDR2 FQGNSA. The CDR3 DNA sequence: TGTGCCAGCAGCTTAGGGGGCTCCTTGGCCCAGTACTTC. Its translation: CASSLGGSLAQYF.

The rearrangement joins TRBV28 to TRBJ1-2; 8 nucleotides agree with TRBD1. The CDR3 runs to 14 residues. Germline V CDR1 and CDR2: MDHEN, SYDVKM. J lost 3 bases, V lost 5 bases, and 5 bases had no gene match. Here the CDR3 DNA reads TGTGCCAGCAGTACACAGGGGGTTGACTATGGCTACACCTTC. Amino acid sequence: CASSTQGVDYGYTF.

This clone was detected only once. This chain connects TRBV5-1 to TRBJ1-1, with TRBD1 matching over 7 bases. This CDR3 region has 14 residues. V gave up 4 bases and J gave up 4 bases; unmatched junction bases: 7. In germline, CDR1 is SGHRS, CDR2 YFSETQ. CDR3 region: CASSPWTGGTEAFF. As DNA, the CDR3 is TGCGCCAGCAGCCCTTGGACAGGTGGCACTGAAGCTTTCTTT.

The gene calls are TRBV2 and TRBJ1-2, with D perhaps matching TRBD1 (5 bases). The germline V gene encodes CDR1 SNHLY and CDR2 FYNNEI. The V and J ends lost 4 bases and 4 bases respectively, with 16 bases between them. The CDR3 runs 15 residues. CDR3 nucleotide sequence: TGTGCCAGCAGTGTTATGGGCCAGGGCGTCTATGGCTACACCTTC. Amino acids: CASSVMGQGVYGYTF.

In this sample, this clone turned up once. The gene calls are TRBV9 and TRBJ1-6, with D possibly being TRBD1 (5 bases). The germline V gene encodes CDR1 SGDLS and CDR2 YYNGEE. The V end lost 0 bases, the J end lost 1 base, and 11 bases lay between the germline ends. The CDR3 totals 17 residues. Here the CDR3 DNA reads TGTGCCAGCAGCGTAGGGGGCAGGAGGTCCTATAATTCACCCCTCCACTTT. Translation: CASSVGGRRSYNSPLHF.

This clone has a single count. The chain recombines TRBV19 with TRBJ2-7; D is undetermined. Looked up from germline, CDR1 is LNHDA and CDR2 is SQIVND (reference sequence). V gave up 3 bases and J gave up 5 bases, with 5 bases separating them. The CDR3 sequence is 11 residues long. The CDR3 loop is CASSISNEQYF. The CDR3 coding sequence is TGTGCCAGTAGTATTAGTAACGAGCAGTACTTC.

The chain links TRBV7-3 to TRBJ2-1, with 7 nucleotides matching TRBD1. The CDR3 runs to 13 residues. Germline CDR1 SGHTA, CDR2 FQGTGA. Losses at the gene ends were 6 bases for V and 5 bases for J; bases not matched to a gene: 4. The CDR3 sequence: CASRLDRNNEQFF. CDR3 bases: TGTGCCAGCAGACTGGACAGGAACAATGAGCAGTTCTTC.

The J gene is TRBJ1-1, the V gene TRBV30; tentatively, D is TRBD1 (5 bases). V was pared by 5 bases and J by 4 bases, with 11 bases between. The CDR3 contains 12 residues. Per germline, CDR1 GTSNPN and CDR2 SVGIG (reference sequence). CDR3 protein: CAWWQGGTEAFF. The CDR3 DNA reads as TGTGCCTGGTGGCAGGGAGGCACTGAAGCTTTCTTT.

J is TRBJ2-5 and V is TRBV6-1; D could derive from TRBD1 or TRBD2 (5 bases each). The V end was cut by 6 bases, the J end by 1 base, with 9 bases between. CDR1 MNHNS and CDR2 SASEGT come from the germline V gene. This CDR3 region has 13 residues. CDR3 nucleotide sequence: TGTGCCAGCAGGGGACCTTCCCAAGAGACCCAGTACTTC. It translates to CASRGPSQETQYF.

The gene calls are TRBV5-1 and TRBJ2-2; D call uncertain. CDR1 is SGHRS, CDR2 YFSETQ, per germline. The V end lost 1 base, the J end lost 0 bases, and 10 bases lay between the germline ends. The CDR3 is 16 residues long. CDR3 sequence (DNA): TGCGCCAGCAGCTTGTCAACCTTCGCGAACACCGGGGAGCTGTTTTTT. Amino acid sequence: CASSLSTFANTGELFF.

The J gene is TRBJ1-6, the V gene TRBV28, with 9 positions matching TRBD1. The trim removed 3 bases at V and 10 bases at J, leaving 10 bases unmatched. The CDR3 totals 16 residues. The germline gives CDR1 MDHEN, CDR2 SYDVKM. The CDR3 sequence is CASSFPGQGNGSPLHF. In DNA form, the CDR3 reads TGTGCCAGCAGTTTCCCGGGACAGGGTAACGGGTCACCCCTCCACTTT. The full variable domain, with the rest looked up from reference TRBV28 and TRBJ1-6, is DVKVTQSSRYLVKRTGEKVFLECVQDMDHENMFWYRQDPGLGLRLIYFSYDVKMKEKGDIPEGYSVSREKKERFSLILESASTNQTSMYLCASSFPGQGNGSPLHFGNGTRLTVT.

J is TRBJ1-2 and V is TRBV28, with unresolved D. The CDR3 has 14 amino acids. CDR1 is MDHEN, CDR2 SYDVKM, per germline. V shed 4 bases and J shed 4 bases, with 13 bases lying between them. The CDR3 DNA is TGTGCCAGCAGTTCCGGGCACTATAGCTATGGCTACACCTTC. Translating it yields CASSSGHYSYGYTF.

The rearrangement links TRBV28 to TRBJ2-5; 7 bases align to TRBD1. There are 12 residues in the CDR3. J gave up 5 bases and V 7 bases, and 4 bases lay outside the gene matches. CDR1 MDHEN and CDR2 SYDVKM come from the germline V gene. The CDR3 protein is CASTGGRETQYF. In DNA form, the CDR3 reads TGTGCCAGCACAGGGGGTCGGGAGACCCAGTACTTC.

The chain links TRBV6-1 to TRBJ1-1; D might be TRBD1 (6 bases). The CDR3 is made up of 15 amino acids. Per germline, CDR1 MNHNS and CDR2 SASEGT. V was shortened by 2 bases and J by 4 bases, with 14 bases between the two germline ends. CDR3 sequence: CASSELAGVFTEAFF. Written as DNA, the CDR3 is TGTGCCAGCAGTGAACTTGCAGGGGTTTTCACTGAAGCTTTCTTT.

This clone has just one count. A clone one base away is much larger, so this may be a read error. The genes are TRBV5-5 and TRBJ2-1; TRBD1 agrees at 11 bases. The CDR3 has 16 residues. Germline V gives CDR1 SGHKS, CDR2 YYEKEE (reference sequence). V lost 3 bases to trimming and J lost 3 bases; unmatched junction nucleotides: 5. For the CDR3, the DNA is TGTGCCAGCAGCTCGTCGGGGACAGGGGGCTACAATGAGCAGTTCTTC. Encoded protein: CASSSSGTGGYNEQFF.

V and J are TRBV5-1 and TRBJ1-1, with D possibly matching TRBD1 (5 bases). The germline V gene encodes CDR1 SGHRS and CDR2 YFSETQ. The CDR3 length is 15 residues. Trimming removed 6 bases from V and 0 bases from J, with 15 bases in between. CDR3 residues: CASMLGTDMNTEAFF. In DNA form, the CDR3 reads TGCGCCAGCATGCTTGGGACGGATATGAACACTGAAGCTTTCTTT.

The chain recombines TRBV6-6 with TRBJ1-3; tentatively, D is TRBD1 (6 bases). Trimming took off 2 bases at V and 4 bases at J, with 12 bases between the two ends. This CDR3 contains 15 residues. The germline CDR1 and CDR2 sequences are MNHNY and SVGAGI (reference sequence). The CDR3 DNA reads TGTGCCAGCAGTTACGAGGGGGGCTCCGGAAACACCATATATTTT. This codes for CASSYEGGSGNTIYF.

This clone was detected only once. The sample has other DNA sequences that encode this CDR3 too. The rearrangement uses TRBV5-1 and TRBJ1-6; D possibly corresponds to TRBD1 (5 bases). Looked up from germline, CDR1 is SGHRS and CDR2 is YFSETQ. The ends were cut back, 0 bases at V and 6 bases at J, with 7 bases in the middle. CDR3 size: 14 residues. The CDR3: CASSLEGLNSPLHF. CDR3 nucleotides: TGCGCCAGCAGCTTGGAGGGGCTTAATTCACCCCTCCACTTT.

The chain combines TRBV5-1 with TRBJ1-4; no clear D. The length of the CDR3 is 14 residues. In germline, CDR1 is SGHRS, CDR2 YFSETQ. V dropped 8 bases and J dropped 4 bases, with 15 bases sitting between them. Here the CDR3 reads CASKLGSFNEKLFF. CDR3 DNA: TGCGCCAGTAAGCTGGGCAGCTTTAATGAAAAACTGTTTTTT.

Comments on this clone: One end of the junction is discordant with germline, which a read error may explain. The V call is TRBV7-2, the J call TRBJ1-2; TRBD1 is a possible D gene (5 bases). Germline loops: CDR1 SGHTA, CDR2 FQGNSA. The CDR3 sequence is 11 residues long. The CDR3 spells CASSLRDRSYF. The CDR3 DNA reads as TGTGCCAGCAGCCTTAGGGACCGCAGTTACTTC. Full variable domain (outside the CDR3, taken from reference TRBV7-2 and TRBJ1-2): GAGVSQSPSNKVTEKGKDVELRCDPISGHTALYWYRQSLGQGLEFLIYFQGNSAPDKSGLPSDRFSAERTGGSVSTLTIQRTQQEDSAVYLCASSLRDRSYFGSGTRLTVV.

The V and J genes are TRBV7-9 and TRBJ2-5; TRBD1 matches 8 bases. V shed 7 bases and J 5 bases; nucleotides not matched to a gene: 9. Germline assignment: CDR1 SEHNR and CDR2 FQNEAQ (reference sequence). The CDR3 runs to 14 residues. Written as DNA, the CDR3 is TGTGCCAGCATGCTGACAGGGGCGGGGGAGACCCAGTACTTC. Residues: CASMLTGAGETQYF. Based on the CDR3 plus reference TRBV7-9 and TRBJ2-5, the full variable domain is DTGVSQNPRHKITKRGQNVTFRCDPISEHNRLYWYRQTLGQGPEFLTYFQNEAQLEKSRLLSDRFSAERPKGSFSTLEIQRTEQGDSAMYLCASMLTGAGETQYFGPGTRLLVL.